The 25 T cell receptor beta chains presented below share a single source sample, sequenced in a study of identical twins. One entry per CDR3 protein, called by TCRdb with MiXCR from the 5' RACE reads. This sample yields some 320,000 distinct CDR3 sequences, of which around 12% are seen a single time; just over 7% belongs to the top ten. This sample also belongs to another study, concerning yellow fever vaccine responses in identical twins.

Sample: CD8+ T cells sorted from blood. All receptors derive from a woman in her late teens or twenties in good health.

This clonotype was recorded a few times. J is TRBJ2-7 and V is TRBV20-1; 7 nucleotides match TRBD2. Germline lookup yields CDR1 DFQATT and CDR2 SNEGSKA (reference sequence). The CDR3 has 17 residues. Losses at the gene ends were 6 bases for V and 0 bases for J; bases not matched to a gene: 17. This CDR3 is CSAMQVLTSESSYEQYF. The CDR3 DNA reads TGCAGTGCCATGCAAGTCCTCACTAGCGAAAGCTCCTACGAGCAGTACTTC.

Only a few counts were recorded for this clonotype. The rearrangement links TRBV18 to TRBJ2-3; 7 nucleotides line up with TRBD2. Trimming at V came to 0 bases and at J to 0 bases, leaving 3 bases not matched to a gene. In germline, CDR1 is KGHSH, CDR2 LQKENI. The CDR3 is 16 residues long. The CDR3 nucleotides read TGTGCCAGCTCACCACCGGAAGCGGGAAGCACAGATACGCAGTATTTT. It is translated as CASSPPEAGSTDTQYF.

This chain links TRBV25-1 with TRBJ2-6; D gene unclear. Germline V gene lookup returns CDR1 MGHDK and CDR2 SYGVNS. CDR3 length: 22 amino acids. V was cut by 5 bases and J by 0 bases, with 29 bases left in between. The CDR3, as DNA: TGTGCCAGCAGTCCAACTCAAACGGCTTCAGTCCTACTGAACTCTGGGGCCAACGTCCTGACTTTC. It codes for CASSPTQTASVLLNSGANVLTF.

This clonotype showed up many times. This chain joins TRBV12-3 or TRBV12-4 and TRBJ1-1; possible D gene TRBD1, 6 bases. The germline V and J ends were trimmed by 8 bases and 7 bases, with 11 bases remaining between them. CDR3 length equals 11 residues. In DNA, the CDR3 is TGTGCCAGCCACGGACAGAGTGAAGCTTTCTTT. Translating it yields CASHGQSEAFF.

The rearrangement uses TRBV28 and TRBJ1-3; D unclear. CDR1 is MDHEN and CDR2 is SYDVKM in the germline V gene. V lost 8 bases to trimming and J lost 8 bases, with 19 bases between them. CDR3 length: 14 amino acids. This CDR3 reads CASRAVKDRYTIYF. The CDR3 nucleotides are TGTGCCAGCCGGGCGGTGAAGGATAGGTACACCATATATTTT.

V usage is TRBV7-9 and J usage is TRBJ2-7; 8 nucleotides match TRBD2. The V gene's germline CDR1 is SEHNR and CDR2 FQNEAQ (reference sequence). This CDR3 has 15 residues. V dropped 0 bases and J dropped 7; count of bases not matched to a gene: 8. CDR3 nucleotide sequence: TGTGCCAGCAGCTTAGCTAGCGGGGCCTACGTGGAGCAGTACTTC. This codes for CASSLASGAYVEQYF. Supplemented by reference TRBV7-9 and TRBJ2-7, the full variable domain reads DTGVSQNPRHKITKRGQNVTFRCDPISEHNRLYWYRQTLGQGPEFLTYFQNEAQLEKSRLLSDRFSAERPKGSFSTLEIQRTEQGDSAMYLCASSLASGAYVEQYFGPGTRLTVT.

This clonotype appeared a few times. The rearrangement joins TRBV7-8 to TRBJ2-7; TRBD1 matches at 12 bases. V lost 4 bases, J lost 5 bases, and 6 bases stayed unmatched. Looked up from germline, CDR1 is SGHVS and CDR2 is FQNEAQ. The CDR3 consists of 15 residues. Here the CDR3 DNA reads TGTGCCAGCAGCTCGGGACAGGGGGCCGTCGACGAGCAGTACTTC. It specifies CASSSGQGAVDEQYF.

The chain carries TRBV12-3 or TRBV12-4 and TRBJ1-4; D gene unclear. The CDR3 is made up of 13 amino acids. V was pared by 6 bases and J by 10 bases, with 15 bases between. The CDR3 loop reads CASRPLTNRKLFF. CDR3 nucleotides: TGTGCCAGCAGACCCCTCACGAACCGAAAACTGTTTTTT.

This clonotype turned up a few times. The chain couples TRBV6-5 to TRBJ2-2; D uncertain. In germline, CDR1 is MNHEY, CDR2 SVGAGI. The CDR3 has 15 amino acids. The ends were cut back, 0 bases at V and 1 base at J, with 6 bases in the middle. The CDR3 nucleotides are TGTGCCAGCAGTTACTCGACGAAGAACACCGGGGAGCTGTTTTTT. Translation gives CASSYSTKNTGELFF.

This clonotype showed up many times. J is TRBJ2-1 and V is TRBV11-3, with a tentative D call TRBD2 (6 bases). V was trimmed by 5 bases and J by 6 bases, leaving 20 bases between them. The CDR3 totals 16 residues. Looked up from germline, CDR1 is SGHNT and CDR2 is YENEEA. In DNA form, the CDR3 reads TGTGCCAGCAGCGATGAGGACCGGGAGCTAGTCAATGAGCAGTTCTTC. This encodes CASSDEDRELVNEQFF.

In this sample, this clonotype turned up a few times. CDR3 coding DNA: TGCAGCGTTGAAGTAGATGCGGAGGACAGGGGGCTCTCTCAGCCCCAGCATTTT. It is translated as CSVEVDAEDRGLSQPQHF. The chain carries TRBV29-1 and TRBJ1-5, with 11 bases matching TRBD1. V lost 1 base, J lost 6 bases, and 14 bases stayed unmatched. CDR3 size: 18 residues. Per germline, CDR1 SQVTM and CDR2 ANQGSEA. The entire variable domain, with the rest obtained from reference TRBV29-1 and TRBJ1-5, is as follows: SAVISQKPSRDICQRGTSLTIQCQVDSQVTMMFWYRQQPGQSLTLIATANQGSEATYESGFVIDKFPISRPNLTFSTLTVSNMSPEDSSIYLCSVEVDAEDRGLSQPQHFGDGTRLSIL.

This chain joins TRBV5-1 and TRBJ2-7; 13 bases are shared with TRBD2. V gave up 2 bases and J gave up 3 bases; unmatched junction bases: 11. The CDR3 totals 18 residues. CDR1 is SGHRS, CDR2 YFSETQ, per germline. This CDR3 is CASSLHPPLAGGIYEQYF. In DNA, the CDR3 is TGCGCCAGCAGCTTACACCCCCCACTAGCGGGAGGGATCTACGAGCAGTACTTC.

In its sample, this clonotype was seen many times. The chain carries TRBV5-5 and TRBJ2-1, with 12 bases matching TRBD2. The trim removed 3 bases at V and 9 bases at J, leaving 10 bases unmatched. The CDR3 runs 16 residues. Germline V gives CDR1 SGHKS, CDR2 YYEKEE (reference sequence). The CDR3 bases are TGTGCCAGCAGCTCCGAGACTAGCGGGAGTCGAGGTGAGCAGTTCTTC. Its protein product is CASSSETSGSRGEQFF.

The chain joins TRBV12-3 or TRBV12-4 to TRBJ1-2, with D unclear. This CDR3 has 13 amino acids. The V end was cut by 0 bases, the J end by 4 bases, with 6 bases between. The CDR3 DNA sequence: TGTGCCAGCAGTTTAGCCAGGACCTATGGCTACACCTTC. As protein: CASSLARTYGYTF.

The V call is TRBV29-1, the J call TRBJ1-1; D uncertain. The V and J ends lost 0 bases and 2 bases respectively, with 10 bases between them. The CDR3 spans 14 residues. Per germline, CDR1 SQVTM and CDR2 ANQGSEA. CDR3 loop: CSVEDPRANTEAFF. The DNA for the CDR3 is TGCAGCGTTGAAGATCCACGGGCCAACACTGAAGCTTTCTTT.

This clonotype was seen only a few times. The V call is TRBV3-1, the J call TRBJ2-7; 13 bases fit TRBD2. Germline CDR1 is LGHDT and CDR2 is YNNKEL (reference sequence). The CDR3 covers 14 residues. Trimming removed 4 bases from V and 5 bases from J; junction bases left unmatched: 2. For the CDR3, the DNA is TGTGCCAGCAGCCCGGGACTAGCGGGAAACGAGCAGTACTTC. It codes for CASSPGLAGNEQYF.

This clonotype was found a few times. Here the CDR3 DNA reads TGTGCCACCAGCAGAAACAATTCCGCAAGGAGGGTCAATCAGCCCCAGCATTTT. Translated: CATSRNNSARRVNQPQHF. The chain links TRBV15 to TRBJ1-5; D is undetermined. The V end lost 2 bases, the J end lost 3 bases, and 20 bases lay between the germline ends. This CDR3 region has 18 residues. Germline assignment: CDR1 LNHNV and CDR2 YYDKDF (reference sequence).

This rearrangement joins TRBV9 to TRBJ1-5; a possible D gene is TRBD1 (5 bases). The CDR3 totals 15 residues. Germline lookup yields CDR1 SGDLS and CDR2 YYNGEE. With 0 bases removed from V and 4 bases from J, the gap between germline ends came to 11 bases. CDR3 protein: CASSVGGDGNQPQHF. Here the CDR3 DNA reads TGTGCCAGCAGCGTAGGCGGGGACGGAAATCAGCCCCAGCATTTT.

This clonotype was counted between two and nine times. The rearrangement joins TRBV6-1 to TRBJ2-5; no reliable D call. V was trimmed by 6 bases and J by 1 base, leaving 12 bases between them. The CDR3 sequence is 14 residues long. The germline gives CDR1 MNHNS, CDR2 SASEGT. CDR3 nucleotide sequence: TGTGCCAGCAGCCCGGGTTATCGCCAAGAGACCCAGTACTTC. It encodes CASSPGYRQETQYF.

V and J are TRBV20-1 and TRBJ1-1; 8 nucleotides align to TRBD1. The CDR3 sequence is 17 residues long. Germline CDR1 is DFQATT and CDR2 is SNEGSKA (reference sequence). Trimming took 3 bases from V and 0 from J; bases not matched to a gene: 12. Here the CDR3 reads CSARENPTGVLNTEAFF. CDR3 nucleotide sequence: TGCAGTGCTAGGGAAAACCCGACAGGGGTATTGAACACTGAAGCTTTCTTT.

The DNA for the CDR3 is TGTGCCAGCAGTTTCAATCCGGGACAGGGTTCCTCCTACGAGCAGTACTTC. It encodes CASSFNPGQGSSYEQYF. V and J are TRBV28 and TRBJ2-7, with 9 bases aligning to TRBD1. Looked up from germline, CDR1 is MDHEN and CDR2 is SYDVKM. This CDR3 comprises 17 residues. The J segment lost 0 bases and the V segment lost 3 bases, leaving 9 bases of the junction unmatched.

The chain has TRBV6-1 and TRBJ2-1; tentatively, D is TRBD1 or TRBD2 (5 bases each). V gave up 6 bases and J gave up 7 bases, with 13 bases separating them. The CDR3 totals 13 residues. Per the germline V gene, CDR1 is MNHNS and CDR2 is SASEGT. The CDR3 protein is CASRPLEGNEQFF. The CDR3 DNA reads as TGTGCCAGCAGGCCCCTAGAGGGGAATGAGCAGTTCTTC.

This clonotype was seen a few times. The chain joins TRBV7-9 to TRBJ2-5, with D hard to call. V was cut by 3 bases and J by 5 bases, with 13 bases left in between. The germline CDR1 and CDR2 sequences are SEHNR and FQNEAQ (reference sequence). The CDR3 contains 14 residues. The CDR3 reads CASSFGAGRETQYF. In DNA form, the CDR3 reads TGTGCCAGCAGCTTCGGTGCCGGTCGGGAGACCCAGTACTTC.

The chain couples TRBV15 to TRBJ2-1; D possibly corresponds to TRBD2 (6 bases). Germline-derived CDR1 and CDR2 are LNHNV and YYDKDF (reference sequence). Trimming left V 8 bases short and J 6 bases short, with 20 bases between. The CDR3 extends over 15 amino acids. The CDR3 loop reads CATSPRRDLTNEQFF. As DNA, the CDR3 is TGTGCCACCTCCCCCCGGCGGGACCTAACCAATGAGCAGTTCTTC.

This clonotype has only a few counts. The chain employs TRBV12-5 and TRBJ2-3; D uncertain. The V gene lost 6 bases and the J gene lost 0 bases, with 13 bases spanning the gap. This CDR3 region has 15 residues. From germline, CDR1 is LGHNT and CDR2 FRNRAP. CDR3 nucleotides: TGTGCTAGTGGCCCACTGCCAACTAGCACAGATACGCAGTATTTT. This encodes CASGPLPTSTDTQYF.